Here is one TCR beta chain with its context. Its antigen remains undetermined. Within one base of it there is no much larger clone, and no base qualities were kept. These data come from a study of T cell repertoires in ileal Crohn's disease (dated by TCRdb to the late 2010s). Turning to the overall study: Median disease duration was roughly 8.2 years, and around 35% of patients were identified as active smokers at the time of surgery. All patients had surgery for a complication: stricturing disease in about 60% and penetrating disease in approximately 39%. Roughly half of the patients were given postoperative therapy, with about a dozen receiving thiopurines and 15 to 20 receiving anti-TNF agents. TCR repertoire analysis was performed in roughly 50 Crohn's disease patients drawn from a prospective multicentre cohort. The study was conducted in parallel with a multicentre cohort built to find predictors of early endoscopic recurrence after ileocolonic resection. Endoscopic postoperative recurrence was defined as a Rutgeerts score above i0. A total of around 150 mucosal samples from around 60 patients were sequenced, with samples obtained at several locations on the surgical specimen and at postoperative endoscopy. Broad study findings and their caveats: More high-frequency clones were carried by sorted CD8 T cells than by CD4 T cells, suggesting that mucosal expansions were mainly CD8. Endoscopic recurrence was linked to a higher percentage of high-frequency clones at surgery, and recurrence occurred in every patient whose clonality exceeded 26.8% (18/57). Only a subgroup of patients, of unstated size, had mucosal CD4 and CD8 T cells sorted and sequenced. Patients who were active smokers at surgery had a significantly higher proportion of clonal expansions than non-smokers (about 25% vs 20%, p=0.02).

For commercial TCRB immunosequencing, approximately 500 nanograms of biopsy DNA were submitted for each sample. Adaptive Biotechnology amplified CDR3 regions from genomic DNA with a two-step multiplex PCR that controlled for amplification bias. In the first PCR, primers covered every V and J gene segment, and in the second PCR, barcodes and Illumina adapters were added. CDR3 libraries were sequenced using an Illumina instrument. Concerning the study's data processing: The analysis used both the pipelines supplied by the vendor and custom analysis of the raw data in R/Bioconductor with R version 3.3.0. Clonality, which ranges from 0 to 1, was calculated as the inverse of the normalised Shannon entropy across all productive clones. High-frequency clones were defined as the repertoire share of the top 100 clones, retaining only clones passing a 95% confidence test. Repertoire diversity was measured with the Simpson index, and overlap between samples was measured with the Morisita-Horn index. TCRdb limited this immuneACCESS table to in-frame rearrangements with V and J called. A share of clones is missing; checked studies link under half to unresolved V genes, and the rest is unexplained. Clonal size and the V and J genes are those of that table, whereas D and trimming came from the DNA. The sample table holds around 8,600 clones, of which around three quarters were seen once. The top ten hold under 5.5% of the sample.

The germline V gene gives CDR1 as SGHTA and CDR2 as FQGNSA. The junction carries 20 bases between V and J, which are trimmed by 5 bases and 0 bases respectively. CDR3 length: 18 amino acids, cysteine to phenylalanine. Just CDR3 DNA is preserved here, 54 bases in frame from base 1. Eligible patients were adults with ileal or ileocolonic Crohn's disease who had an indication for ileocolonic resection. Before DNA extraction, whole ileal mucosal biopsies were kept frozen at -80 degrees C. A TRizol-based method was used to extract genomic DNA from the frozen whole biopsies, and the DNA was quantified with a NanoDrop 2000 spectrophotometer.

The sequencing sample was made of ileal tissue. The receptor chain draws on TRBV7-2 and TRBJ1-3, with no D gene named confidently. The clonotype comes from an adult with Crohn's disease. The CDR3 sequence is CASSLTVQTPSSGNTIYF. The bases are TGTGCCAGCAGCCTCACCGTTCAGACACCGAGCTCTGGAAACACCATATATTTT. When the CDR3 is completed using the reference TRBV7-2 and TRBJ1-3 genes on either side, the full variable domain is GAGVSQSPSNKVTEKGKDVELRCDPISGHTALYWYRQSLGQGLEFLIYFQGNSAPDKSGLPSDRFSAERTGGSVSTLTIQRTQQEDSAVYLCASSLTVQTPSSGNTIYFGEGSWLTVV.